This T cell receptor beta chain was retrieved from a study of monozygotic twins with inflammatory bowel disease. Findings and limits, study-wide: The existence of one strong signal or clonotype linked to IBD lacked support. A reduction in TCRbeta diversity (inverse Simpson) was seen in IBD patients relative to healthy co-twins.

A note on this clonotype: Its antigen is unidentified.

CDR3 length: 17 residues. Germline-derived CDR1 and CDR2 are KGHSH and LQKENI. Researchers collected more than 2 ml of blood per donor. TCRdb reanalyzed the 5' RACE reads and collapses them to one entry per CDR3 protein, without DNA. The repertoire table contains 300,000 to 400,000 distinct CDR3 sequences. This sequence originates from a human donor with ulcerative colitis or Crohn's disease, or a healthy co-twin of an affected twin (not recorded which). V usage is TRBV18 and J usage is TRBJ1-5. The sample consisted of blood. Here the CDR3 reads CASSRKMEGRRNQPQHF.